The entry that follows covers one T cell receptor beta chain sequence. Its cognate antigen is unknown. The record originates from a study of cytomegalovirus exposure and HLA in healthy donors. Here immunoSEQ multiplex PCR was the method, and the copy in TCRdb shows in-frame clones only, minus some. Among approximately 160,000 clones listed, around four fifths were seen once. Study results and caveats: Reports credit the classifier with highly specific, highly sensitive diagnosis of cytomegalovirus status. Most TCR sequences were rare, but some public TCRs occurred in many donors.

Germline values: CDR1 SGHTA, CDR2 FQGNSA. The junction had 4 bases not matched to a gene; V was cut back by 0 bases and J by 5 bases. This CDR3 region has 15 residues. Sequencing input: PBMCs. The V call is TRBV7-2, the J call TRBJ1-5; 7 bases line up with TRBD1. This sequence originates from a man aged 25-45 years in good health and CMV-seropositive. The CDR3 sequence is CASSLAGTAYQPQHF. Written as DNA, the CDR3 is TGTGCCAGCAGCTTAGCGGGGACAGCCTATCAGCCCCAGCATTTT.